This TCR beta chain originates from a study of T cell changes during pregnancy in multiple sclerosis. V lost 0 bases, J lost 10 bases, and 17 bases stayed unmatched. Germline lookup yields CDR1 LNHDA and CDR2 SQIVND (reference sequence). The CDR3 loop spans 18 amino acids. Sequenced by immunoSEQ multiplex PCR; TCRdb stores in-frame clones only, minus some. The sample comprises about 71,000 clones, 90% to 95% of which are singletons, and around 5.2% rests with the top ten. This receptor was taken from a female donor with multiple sclerosis, enrolled in a pregnancy study. This specimen was CD8+ T cells from peripheral blood mononuclear cells, taken before pregnancy. J is TRBJ2-1 and V is TRBV19; 8 bases align to TRBD2. CDR3 loop: CASSIDTVIASGLEEQFF. CDR3 nucleotide sequence: TGTGCCAGTAGTATAGATACGGTCATCGCTAGCGGGCTCGAAGAGCAGTTCTTC.